This record covers a single TCR beta chain. From germline, CDR1 is SGHAT and CDR2 FQNNGV. The CDR3 length is 12 residues. Trimming took 0 bases from V and 12 from J, leaving 9 bases between them. Per the study methods: Reference gene primer amplification yielded estimated nucleated cell counts. The repertoire was sequenced with immunoSEQ multiplex PCR; TCRdb's copy has only in-frame clones and lacks some. That table supplies the V and J calls and clone size; D and trimming were determined from the DNA. The repertoire holds fewer than 80,000 clones, around nine tenths seen once, with roughly 15% in the top ten. The sample belongs to a study of blood T cell repertoires in COVID-19. Study-level background: COVID-19 samples from acute and convalescent phases originated in the United States, Italy and Spain. T cells, B-cell-depleted T cells, or PBMCs supplied cDNA or gDNA.

The chain joins TRBV11-2 to TRBJ1-5, with D hard to call. The clonotype comes from a woman of 80 years or more with active or convalescent COVID-19. The specimen was peripheral blood. CDR3 sequence reads: CASSLDNRYQHF. The CDR3 coding sequence is TGTGCCAGCAGCTTAGACAATAGATACCAGCATTTT.